A selection of T cell receptor beta chains follows, all from one sample in a study of blood T cell repertoires in COVID-19. The table came from immunoSEQ multiplex PCR; TCRdb's copy has only in-frame clones and leaves some out. The sample consists of 430,000 or so clones, around nine tenths of them appearing once. Sample: PBMCs or T cells enriched from blood (not recorded which). Receptors originate from a woman younger than 30 who had been exposed to COVID-19. CDR3s include the opening cysteine and the closing phenylalanine or tryptophan. Each record gives: J gene, D gene, V gene, CDR3 length, clone size, CDR3 protein, CDR3 DNA. D genes are given only for firm matches. Part of the rows lack a size; the others show once, few, many or a class for expanded clones.

TRBJ2-2,-,TRBV29-1,14,-,CSVEVERPTGELFF,TGCAGCGTTGAAGTAGAGCGCCCAACCGGGGAGCTGTTTTTT
TRBJ2-7,-,TRBV7-2,14,-,CASSLGFERNEQYF,TGTGCCAGCAGCTTAGGTTTCGAGCGGAACGAGCAGTACTTC
TRBJ1-6,-,TRBV30,13,few,CAWSRQGRTPLHF,TGTGCCTGGAGTCGGCAGGGGAGAACACCCCTCCACTTT
TRBJ1-6,TRBD1,TRBV18,14,once,CASSRDRDNSPLHF,TGTGCCAGCTCACGAGACAGGGATAATTCACCCCTCCACTTT
TRBJ2-5,-,TRBV11-2,13,-,CASRAGLQETQYF,TGTGCCAGCAGGGCAGGCTTGCAAGAGACCCAGTACTTC
TRBJ2-3,TRBD2,TRBV7-3,19,-,CASSPLGGSGGAGTDTQYF,TGTGCCAGCAGCCCCCTAGGGGGTAGCGGGGGGGCCGGCACAGATACGCAGTATTTT
TRBJ2-5,TRBD1,TRBV13,15,-,CASSSGQADQETQYF,TGTGCCAGCAGCTCGGGACAGGCCGATCAAGAGACCCAGTACTTC
TRBJ2-1,TRBD2,TRBV18,15,once,CASSPGLAGVNEQFF,TGTGCCAGCTCACCGGGACTAGCGGGAGTCAATGAGCAGTTCTTC
TRBJ1-1,TRBD1,TRBV9,15,-,CASSQTGQGDTEAFF,TGTGCCAGCAGCCAAACGGGACAGGGAGACACTGAAGCTTTCTTT
TRBJ2-7,TRBD1,TRBV29-1,10,-,CSVKDRAEYF,TGCAGCGTTAAGGACAGGGCTGAGTACTTC
TRBJ2-7,TRBD1,TRBV6-6,14,-,CASRTTGERYEQYF,TGTGCCAGCAGGACGACAGGGGAGAGGTACGAGCAGTACTTC
TRBJ1-4,-,TRBV30,13,-,CAWTGQPNEKLFF,TGTGCCTGGACTGGACAGCCTAATGAAAAACTGTTTTTT
TRBJ1-1,-,TRBV7-2,15,-,CASSAPGRVDTEAFF,TGTGCCAGCAGCGCCCCGGGCAGGGTCGACACTGAAGCTTTCTTT
TRBJ2-1,TRBD1,TRBV11-2,17,-,CASSSDRALLKYNEQFF,TGTGCCAGCAGCTCGGACAGGGCCCTACTAAAATACAATGAGCAGTTCTTC
TRBJ2-2,-,TRBV21-1,13,once,CASSKALREELFF,TGTGCCAGCAGCAAAGCGCTCAGGGAGGAGCTGTTTTTT
TRBJ2-5,TRBD2,TRBV19,14,few,CASSLGLAAETQYF,TGTGCCAGTAGTCTGGGACTAGCGGCCGAGACCCAGTACTTC
TRBJ2-3,TRBD2,TRBV28,15,-,CASTRPGVAGDTQYF,TGTGCCAGCACCAGACCGGGAGTAGCGGGAGATACGCAGTATTTT
TRBJ2-1,TRBD2,TRBV6-4,14,few,CASSELAEVDEQFF,TGTGCCAGCAGTGAACTAGCGGAAGTCGATGAGCAGTTCTTC
TRBJ2-4,-,TRBV15,16,once,CATSSDPRLAKNIQYF,TGTGCCACCAGCAGTGACCCCAGGTTGGCCAAAAACATTCAGTACTTC
TRBJ2-2,-,TRBV7-2,14,-,CASSVTGVTGELFF,TGTGCCAGCAGCGTAACGGGGGTCACCGGGGAGCTGTTTTTT
TRBJ2-7,TRBD1,TRBV29-1,14,-,CSVETGGGLYEQYF,TGCAGCGTCGAGACAGGGGGCGGGTTGTACGAGCAGTACTTC
TRBJ2-7,TRBD1,TRBV11-2,13,-,CASSLGQVYEQYF,TGTGCCAGCAGCCTGGGACAGGTTTACGAGCAGTACTTC
TRBJ1-1,-,TRBV7-9,14,-,CASSLERQNTEAFF,TGTGCCAGCAGCCTTGAGCGGCAGAACACTGAAGCTTTCTTT
TRBJ1-2,-,TRBV4-1,14,-,CASSQGAGLYGYTF,TGCGCCAGCAGCCAAGGAGCAGGACTCTATGGCTACACCTTC
TRBJ1-4,-,TRBV11-2,16,few,CASSLVWGPANEKLFF,TGTGCCAGCAGCTTAGTATGGGGGCCAGCTAATGAAAAACTGTTTTTT
TRBJ2-5,TRBD2,TRBV3-1/TRBV3-2,19,-,CASSQALIQTSGSLETQYF,TGTGCCAGCAGCCAAGCGTTGATTCAGACTAGCGGGAGTCTAGAGACCCAGTACTTC
TRBJ2-1,-,TRBV11-2,14,-,CASSYVRGNNEQFF,TGTGCCAGCAGTTACGTCAGGGGTAACAATGAGCAGTTCTTC
TRBJ1-2,-,TRBV5-4,19,-,CASSLKLGPGSAINYGYTF,TGTGCCAGCAGCTTGAAGCTAGGCCCCGGGTCCGCCATTAACTATGGCTACACCTTC
TRBJ2-5,-,TRBV5-5,14,-,CASSRGGRQETQYF,TGTGCCAGCAGCCGCGGAGGAAGACAAGAGACCCAGTACTTC
TRBJ1-1,-,TRBV29-1,12,-,CSVHRGLAEAFF,TGCAGCGTCCATCGAGGGCTCGCTGAAGCTTTCTTT
TRBJ2-5,TRBD2,TRBV7-2,16,-,CASSAGLAGGQETQYF,TGTGCCAGCAGCGCGGGACTAGCGGGAGGCCAAGAGACCCAGTACTTC
TRBJ2-7,TRBD2,TRBV6-5,15,-,CASSYLTLAGYEQYF,TGTGCCAGCAGTTACTTGACGCTAGCGGGATACGAGCAGTACTTC
TRBJ2-2,-,TRBV21-1,15,-,CASMTGLAGAGELFF,TGTGCCAGCATGACGGGACTAGCGGGGGCCGGGGAGCTGTTTTTT
TRBJ1-5,-,TRBV28,16,-,CASSQGTTISNQPQHF,TGTGCCAGCAGCCAAGGGACAACAATTAGCAATCAGCCCCAGCATTTT
TRBJ2-7,TRBD1,TRBV18,17,-,CASSPGTGGGGGYEQYF,TGTGCCAGCTCGCCCGGGACAGGGGGCGGCGGAGGGTACGAGCAGTACTTC
TRBJ1-5,TRBD1,TRBV10-3,15,once,CATSPRTGGNQPQHF,TGTGCCACCTCGCCACGGACAGGGGGCAATCAGCCCCAGCATTTT
TRBJ1-2,-,TRBV24-1,13,-,CATSVRDADGYTF,TGTGCCACCAGTGTACGAGACGCGGATGGCTACACCTTC
TRBJ2-3,TRBD2,TRBV2,14,-,CASKKTSGRPEQYF,TGTGCCAGTAAGAAGACTAGCGGGAGGCCCGAGCAGTATTTT
TRBJ2-1,TRBD2,TRBV3-1/TRBV3-2,12,-,CASGTTYNEQFF,TGTGCCAGCGGGACTACCTACAATGAGCAGTTCTTC
TRBJ2-5,-,TRBV11-2,16,-,CASTEGASATQETQYF,TGTGCCAGCACGGAAGGGGCTAGCGCGACTCAAGAGACCCAGTACTTC
TRBJ1-5,-,TRBV12-5,15,-,CASGSPGDPGQPQHF,TGTGCTAGTGGATCCCCAGGGGACCCCGGTCAGCCCCAGCATTTT
TRBJ1-5,TRBD1,TRBV5-1,15,-,CASSPGQDSNQPQHF,TGCGCCAGCAGTCCGGGACAGGATAGCAATCAGCCCCAGCATTTT
TRBJ1-5,-,TRBV7-8,13,-,CASSFFGDGRFFF,TGTGCCAGCAGCTTTTTCGGGGATGGGAGGTTTTTTTTT
TRBJ1-5,TRBD1,TRBV28,13,-,CASSLRGQQPQHF,TGTGCCAGCAGCCTCAGGGGGCAACAGCCCCAGCATTTT
TRBJ2-5,-,TRBV14,15,-,CASSPLRVFQETQYF,TGTGCCAGCAGCCCCCTGAGGGTGTTTCAAGAGACCCAGTACTTC
TRBJ2-7,-,TRBV5-1,13,-,CASSLEGGYEQYF,TGCGCCAGCAGCTTGGAAGGGGGATACGAGCAGTACTTC
TRBJ2-5,TRBD2,TRBV27,17,-,CASSSGTSGRGAETQYF,TGTGCCAGCAGTTCCGGGACTAGCGGGAGGGGAGCAGAGACCCAGTACTTC
TRBJ2-2,-,TRBV6-5,14,-,CASSYSPGSGELFF,TGTGCCAGCAGTTACTCTCCGGGGTCGGGGGAGCTGTTTTTT
TRBJ1-4,-,TRBV28,15,-,CASGRAYSLNEKLFF,TGTGCCAGCGGGCGTGCCTACAGCCTTAATGAAAAACTGTTTTTT
TRBJ2-3,-,TRBV12-3/TRBV12-4,13,-,CASSPTGSNTQYF,TGTGCCAGCAGCCCGACCGGGAGCAATACGCAGTATTTT
TRBJ1-1,-,TRBV28,15,-,CASSPLMYGATRAFF,TGTGCCAGCAGTCCCCTGATGTACGGAGCGACTAGGGCTTTCTTT
TRBJ2-7,TRBD1,TRBV28,15,-,CASSFPGQGSYEQYF,TGTGCCAGCAGTTTTCCGGGACAGGGGTCCTACGAGCAGTACTTC